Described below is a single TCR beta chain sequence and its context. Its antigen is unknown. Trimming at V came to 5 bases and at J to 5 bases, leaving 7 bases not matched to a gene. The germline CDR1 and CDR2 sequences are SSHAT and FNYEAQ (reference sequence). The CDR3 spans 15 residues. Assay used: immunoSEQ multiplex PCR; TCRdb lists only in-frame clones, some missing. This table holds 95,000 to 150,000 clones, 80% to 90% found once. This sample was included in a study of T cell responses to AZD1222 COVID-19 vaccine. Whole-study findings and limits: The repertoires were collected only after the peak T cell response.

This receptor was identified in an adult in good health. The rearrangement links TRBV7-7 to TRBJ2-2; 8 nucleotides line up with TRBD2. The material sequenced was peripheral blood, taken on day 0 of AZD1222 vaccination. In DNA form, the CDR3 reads TGTGCCAGCAGCCAAGGGACTAGAGGTACCGGGGAGCTGTTTTTT. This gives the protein CASSQGTRGTGELFF.